These T cell receptor beta chains were read from a single sample in a study of T cells in Graves' hyperthyroidism and ophthalmopathy. TCRdb itself ran the multiplex PCR reads through MiXCR, one entry per CDR3 protein. The sample holds a few hundred thousand distinct CDR3 sequences, roughly 13% seen once. Material: blood. The source of these receptors is a woman in her twenties or thirties with Graves' hyperthyroidism that later progressed to Graves' ophthalmopathy. Each CDR3 is given with its conserved first and last residue. D genes are given only for firm matches. Expanded clones are given a class, and other clones once, few, many or no size at all.

j_gene	abundance	v_gene	d_gene	CDR3aa	CDR3nt
TRBJ2-7	NA	TRBV12-3/TRBV12-4	NA	CASSSAAIPIEQYF	TGTGCCAGCAGTTCAGCGGCGATCCCGATCGAGCAGTACTTC
TRBJ1-2	many	TRBV11-2	TRBD1	CASSQGGLLYTF	TGTGCCAGCAGCCAGGGGGGGCTCCTCTACACCTTC
TRBJ2-1	many	TRBV5-1	TRBD2	CASSFTSESYNEQFF	TGCGCCAGCAGCTTTACTAGCGAGTCCTACAATGAGCAGTTCTTC
TRBJ1-1	NA	TRBV6-1	NA	CDSTDTFEAFF	TGTGACAGCACCGACACGTTTGAAGCTTTCTTT
TRBJ2-7	few	TRBV30	NA	CAWSPSNGGLVGSSYEQYF	TGTGCCTGGAGTCCATCAAACGGGGGTCTCGTCGGAAGCTCCTACGAGCAGTACTTC
TRBJ2-5	NA	TRBV11-2	NA	CASSLGRGIQETQYF	TGTGCCAGCAGCTTAGGGCGGGGAATCCAAGAGACCCAGTACTTC
TRBJ2-1	many	TRBV28	NA	CASGKVDRGGEQFF	TGTGCCAGCGGGAAGGTAGATAGGGGCGGGGAGCAGTTCTTC
TRBJ1-2	many	TRBV6-1	TRBD1	CASSFRLAAGTGEYGYTF	TGTGCCAGCAGTTTCAGACTAGCCGCCGGGACAGGGGAGTATGGCTACACCTTC
TRBJ1-4	many	TRBV27	TRBD1	CASSLSNRGLPNEKLFF	TGTGCCAGCAGTTTATCTAACAGGGGGCTACCTAATGAAAAACTGTTTTTT
TRBJ2-3	many	TRBV7-2	TRBD2	CASSRLAGASSTDTQYF	TGTGCCAGCAGCCGACTAGCGGGAGCCTCTAGCACAGATACGCAGTATTTT
TRBJ2-3	NA	TRBV4-2	NA	CASSQDSGQNTDTQYF	TGTGCCAGCAGCCAAGATAGTGGACAGAACACAGATACGCAGTATTTT
TRBJ2-1	many	TRBV6-2/TRBV6-3	TRBD2	CASSYGLAGEEQFF	TGTGCCAGCAGTTACGGTCTAGCGGGAGAAGAGCAGTTCTTC
TRBJ2-3	many	TRBV11-3	NA	CASSLGGPDTQYF	TGTGCCAGCAGCTTGGGAGGACCAGATACGCAGTATTTT
TRBJ2-1	few	TRBV5-8	TRBD2	CASSFRHKSGRVGEQFF	TGTGCCAGCAGCTTTCGCCACAAAAGCGGGAGGGTGGGTGAGCAGTTCTTC
TRBJ1-1	few	TRBV20-1	NA	CSAIHWRTSTEAFF	TGCAGTGCTATCCATTGGAGGACGAGCACTGAAGCTTTCTTT
TRBJ1-1	many	TRBV29-1	TRBD1	CSVGQRMNTEAFF	TGCAGCGTGGGACAGAGAATGAACACTGAAGCTTTCTTT
TRBJ2-1	NA	TRBV5-6	TRBD2	CASSLGLAGPWNEQFF	TGTGCCAGCAGCTTGGGACTAGCGGGACCGTGGAATGAGCAGTTCTTC
TRBJ2-2	NA	TRBV30	TRBD2	CAWSPEYLLAGGANTGELFF	TGTGCCTGGAGCCCCGAGTATTTACTAGCGGGAGGCGCGAACACCGGGGAGCTGTTTTTT
TRBJ1-5	NA	TRBV2	NA	CASSLSVVQPQHF	TGTGCCAGCAGTCTAAGCGTTGTTCAGCCCCAGCATTTT
TRBJ2-2	NA	TRBV12-3/TRBV12-4	TRBD2	CASKTSGTNTGELFF	TGTGCCAGCAAGACTAGCGGGACGAACACCGGGGAGCTGTTTTTT
TRBJ1-2	NA	TRBV2	NA	CASSEIGEQFNCGYTF	TGTGCCAGCAGTGAAATAGGGGAACAGTTTAACTGTGGCTACACCTTC
TRBJ1-3	NA	TRBV9	NA	CASSPRDGNTIYF	TGTGCCAGCAGCCCCCGGGACGGAAACACCATATATTTT
TRBJ1-1	many	TRBV3-1	NA	CASSQIQGGGSTEAFF	TGTGCCAGCAGCCAGATACAAGGAGGGGGTAGCACTGAAGCTTTCTTT
TRBJ2-3	many	TRBV7-2	NA	CASTNVGTPDTDTQYF	TGTGCCAGCACCAATGTCGGGACACCTGACACAGATACGCAGTATTTT
TRBJ2-3	many	TRBV10-3	TRBD2	CAITRAGTSGSSSTDTQYF	TGTGCCATCACCCGAGCCGGGACTAGCGGTTCTTCTAGCACAGATACGCAGTATTTT
TRBJ2-3	NA	TRBV24-1	NA	CATSDILTDTQYF	TGTGCCACCAGTGATATATTAACAGATACGCAGTATTTT
TRBJ1-3	once	TRBV6-2/TRBV6-3	NA	CASSYIGGFSGNTICF	TGTGCCAGCAGTTACATTGGGGGGTTCTCTGGAAACACCATATGTTTT
TRBJ1-1	NA	TRBV29-1	NA	CSVEATEAFF	TGCAGCGTTGAAGCTACTGAAGCTTTCTTT
TRBJ1-5	NA	TRBV5-1	NA	CASSLGPIDSNQPQHF	TGCGCCAGCAGCTTGGGGCCGATAGATAGCAATCAGCCCCAGCATTTT
TRBJ2-2	NA	TRBV5-1	NA	CASSLVGDANTGELFF	TGCGCCAGCAGCTTGGTAGGGGATGCGAACACCGGGGAGCTGTTTTTT
TRBJ2-1	few	TRBV5-1	TRBD2	CASSLAGAGGNNEQFF	TGCGCCAGCAGCTTGGCCGGGGCGGGAGGAAACAATGAGCAGTTCTTC
TRBJ1-1	many	TRBV2	NA	CASIWESGFEAFF	TGTGCCAGCATCTGGGAATCGGGCTTTGAAGCTTTCTTT
TRBJ2-1	once	TRBV4-1	NA	CASSQQGLLYNEQFF	TGCGCCAGCAGCCAACAGGGACTCTTATACAATGAGCAGTTCTTC
TRBJ1-2	NA	TRBV20-1	NA	CSVGGADYGYTF	TGCAGCGTGGGGGGGGCGGACTATGGCTACACCTTC
TRBJ2-7	NA	TRBV20-1	NA	CSARDEIGGAYEQYF	TGCAGTGCTAGAGATGAGATAGGGGGGGCCTACGAGCAGTACTTC
TRBJ2-1	many	TRBV3-1	NA	CASSQTRQPYNEQFF	TGTGCCAGCAGCCAAACCCGACAGCCGTACAATGAGCAGTTCTTC
TRBJ1-3	NA	TRBV7-9	NA	CASSLEGGSSGNTIYF	TGTGCCAGCAGCTTAGAGGGGGGTAGCTCTGGAAACACCATATATTTT
TRBJ2-1	many	TRBV11-1	NA	CASSAISTTNEQFF	TGTGCCAGCAGCGCTATAAGTACTACTAATGAGCAGTTCTTC
TRBJ2-5	many	TRBV29-1	NA	CSATWTLGDETQYF	TGCAGCGCCACATGGACTCTGGGGGACGAGACCCAGTACTTC
TRBJ1-1	few	TRBV12-3/TRBV12-4	NA	CASSLSGGGANTEAFF	TGTGCCAGCAGTTTATCGGGGGGGGGAGCGAACACTGAAGCTTTCTTT
TRBJ1-2	many	TRBV27	NA	CASMKHGPAPNYGYTF	TGTGCCAGCATGAAACACGGTCCCGCACCTAACTATGGCTACACCTTC
TRBJ2-2	NA	TRBV28	TRBD1	CASSLDRGFDGELFF	TGTGCCAGCAGTTTAGACAGGGGATTCGACGGGGAGCTGTTTTTT
TRBJ2-7	NA	TRBV5-6	NA	CASSLGRPLGEQYF	TGTGCCAGCAGCTTGGGGCGACCCCTGGGTGAGCAGTACTTC
TRBJ2-7	many	TRBV29-1	TRBD2	CSVDLLAGGKGEQYF	TGCAGCGTTGACCTACTAGCGGGAGGGAAAGGCGAGCAGTACTTC
TRBJ2-1	NA	TRBV19	NA	CASSPGSAPLYNEQFF	TGTGCCAGTAGCCCGGGCAGCGCCCCACTCTACAATGAGCAGTTCTTC
TRBJ1-1	many	TRBV12-3/TRBV12-4	TRBD1	CASSPTGVDTEAFF	TGTGCCAGCAGTCCGACAGGGGTCGACACTGAAGCTTTCTTT
TRBJ2-4	many	TRBV2	NA	CASRTGGGNIQYF	TGTGCCAGCAGGACCGGGGGTGGGAACATTCAGTACTTC
TRBJ2-3	NA	TRBV2	NA	CASSPRDQGADTQYF	TGTGCCAGCAGCCCCAGGGACCAAGGGGCAGATACGCAGTATTTT
TRBJ2-7	many	TRBV12-3/TRBV12-4	TRBD2	CASSPGLEGEQYF	TGTGCCAGCAGTCCCGGACTAGAGGGCGAGCAGTACTTC
TRBJ2-5	many	TRBV7-9	NA	CASSPGLSETQYF	TGTGCCAGCAGCCCCGGGCTGTCAGAGACCCAGTACTTC
TRBJ2-6	many	TRBV6-5	NA	CASSYSSAGSGANVLTF	TGTGCCAGCAGTTACTCGAGCGCCGGCTCTGGGGCCAACGTCCTGACTTTC
TRBJ2-3	many	TRBV24-1	NA	CATSDLSLPPTDTQYF	TGTGCCACCAGTGATTTGAGCCTGCCCCCCACAGATACGCAGTATTTT
TRBJ1-5	few	TRBV19	NA	CASSALTGNHQAQHF	TGTGCCAGTAGTGCCCTAACGGGGAACCATCAGGCCCAGCATTTT
TRBJ2-2	few	TRBV5-1	NA	CASSLAGPGTGAGELFF	TGCGCCAGCAGCTTGGCCGGTCCAGGGACGGGGGCCGGGGAGCTGTTTTTT
TRBJ2-6	many	TRBV20-1	TRBD1	CSASGQGVLGANVLTF	TGCAGTGCTTCGGGACAGGGGGTTCTCGGGGCCAACGTCCTGACTTTC
TRBJ1-2	NA	TRBV5-5	NA	CASSQAAREASLGYTF	TGCGCCAGCAGCCAAGCGGCCAGGGAGGCATCTCTTGGCTACACCTTC
TRBJ2-1	many	TRBV12-3/TRBV12-4	TRBD1	CASSRDRAPYNEQFF	TGTGCCAGCAGTCGGGACAGGGCGCCCTACAATGAGCAGTTCTTC
TRBJ2-7	few	TRBV5-1	NA	CASSLAERSYEQYF	TGCGCCAGCAGCTTGGCAGAGCGCTCCTACGAGCAGTACTTC
TRBJ2-3	many	TRBV14	TRBD2	CASSQASGRALRTDTQYF	TGTGCCAGCAGCCAAGCTAGCGGGAGGGCTCTACGCACAGATACGCAGTATTTT